What follows are 11 T cell receptor beta chains derived from one specimen sequenced in a study of CD8+ T cells in alopecia areata. Extracted from the samples, RNA was reverse transcribed into cDNA to serve as the sequencing template. Assay used: immunoSEQ multiplex PCR; TCRdb lists only in-frame clones, some missing. The sample lists around 190,000 clones; about 56% were seen once. The sample consisted of CD8+ T cells sorted from blood. These receptor sequences come from a human donor in good health.

The CDR3, as DNA: TGTGCCAGCAGCCATCTACAGGGGGGTCCGGCCAACGTCCTGACTTTC. Amino acids: CASSHLQGGPANVLTF. The chain links TRBV7-2 to TRBJ2-6; 8 positions agree with TRBD1. This CDR3 is built from 16 residues. The germline V gene encodes CDR1 SGHTA and CDR2 FQGNSA. Losses at the gene ends were 5 bases for V and 6 bases for J; bases not matched to a gene: 9.

This chain connects TRBV11-2 to TRBJ2-5; 9 positions match TRBD2. Germline CDR1 SGHAT, CDR2 FQNNGV. Unmatched junction bases numbered 12, after V lost 2 bases and J lost 2 bases. The CDR3 runs to 18 residues. Here the CDR3 DNA reads TGTGCCAGCAGCTTAAATCGTGCGGGACTAGCCGTGCAAGAGACCCAGTACTTC. This encodes CASSLNRAGLAVQETQYF.

CDR3 sequence: CASSVASSGANVLTF. CDR3 nucleotide sequence: TGTGCCAGCAGCGTAGCTAGCTCTGGGGCCAACGTCCTGACTTTC. This rearrangement joins TRBV9 to TRBJ2-6; D call uncertain. Germline-derived CDR1 and CDR2 are SGDLS and YYNGEE. With 0 bases removed from V and 0 bases from J, the gap between germline ends came to 4 bases. This CDR3 contains 15 residues.

The chain joins TRBV9 to TRBJ1-6; D perhaps matches TRBD1 (5 bases). Germline CDR1 SGDLS, CDR2 YYNGEE. V was clipped by 4 bases and J by 7 bases, with 18 bases between them. The CDR3 sequence is 16 residues long. CDR3 region: CASSLHGTITNSPLHF. CDR3 nucleotide sequence: TGTGCCAGCAGCCTCCATGGGACCATCACCAATTCACCCCTCCACTTT. The complete variable domain, with remaining parts taken from reference TRBV9 and TRBJ1-6, reads DSGVTQTPKHLITATGQRVTLRCSPRSGDLSVYWYQQSLDQGLQFLIQYYNGEERAKGNILERFSAQQFPDLHSELNLSSLELGDSALYFCASSLHGTITNSPLHFGNGTRLTVT.

The chain joins TRBV19 to TRBJ2-3; maybe TRBD1 (5 bases). Germline V gene sequence: CDR1 LNHDA, CDR2 SQIVND (reference sequence). This CDR3 is built from 12 residues. V lost 3 bases to trimming and J lost 4 bases, with 5 bases between them. Here the CDR3 reads CASSMGPDTQYF. DNA of the CDR3: TGTGCCAGTAGTATGGGGCCAGATACGCAGTATTTT.

This clone was detected only a few times. The gene calls are TRBV6-6 and TRBJ1-1, with D uncertain. The V gene's germline CDR1 is MNHNY and CDR2 SVGAGI (reference sequence). V lost 6 bases and J lost 6, with 11 bases in between. CDR3 length: 12 amino acids. The CDR3 reads CASSPGVPEAFF. The CDR3 DNA is TGTGCCAGCAGCCCCGGCGTCCCTGAAGCTTTCTTT.

This clone was detected only once. The CDR3 DNA is TGTGCCAGCAGTTTAGGCAGGAATGAGCAGTTCTTC. Protein: CASSLGRNEQFF. The V call is TRBV27, the J call TRBJ2-1; D gene ambiguous. Trimming pared 2 bases from V and 7 bases from J, leaving 6 bases between. CDR1 and CDR2 from the germline V gene are MNHEY and SMNVEV (reference sequence). The CDR3 loop spans 12 amino acids.

This clone was seen a few times. The chain employs TRBV10-3 and TRBJ1-5, with TRBD1 identical over 7 bases. Germline CDR1 is ENHRY and CDR2 is SYGVKD. The CDR3 length is 15 residues. V shed 10 bases and J 3 bases; nucleotides not matched to a gene: 12. The chain's CDR3 is CASSVRQGTNQPQHF. In DNA, the CDR3 is TGTGCCAGCAGCGTACGACAGGGAACCAATCAGCCCCAGCATTTT.

The gene calls are TRBV4-1 and TRBJ2-7; TRBD1 matches at 10 bases. CDR3 length equals 16 residues. Germline CDR1 and CDR2: MGHRA and YSYEKL. V was clipped by 4 bases and J by 6 bases; unmatched bases: 12. The CDR3 sequence: CASSLMPGQGSAEQYF. CDR3 DNA sequence: TGCGCCAGCAGCCTTATGCCGGGACAGGGGTCGGCCGAGCAGTACTTC.

The genes are TRBV30 and TRBJ1-1; weak D call: TRBD1 (5 bases). The CDR3 contains 15 residues. V lost 3 bases to trimming and J lost 0 bases, with 14 bases between them. Germline assignment: CDR1 GTSNPN and CDR2 SVGIG (reference sequence). The CDR3 region has the DNA TGTGCCTGGAGCCCCGAAGGGGAAATGAACACTGAAGCTTTCTTT. Amino acid sequence: CAWSPEGEMNTEAFF. Drawing the rest from reference TRBV30 and TRBJ1-1, the complete variable domain is SQTIHQWPATLVQPVGSPLSLECTVEGTSNPNLYWYRQAAGRGLQLLFYSVGIGQISSEVPQNLSASRPQDRQFILSSKKLLLSDSGFYLCAWSPEGEMNTEAFFGQGTRLTVV.

This clone came up many times. The CDR3 sequence: CASSQELHNEQFF. DNA for the CDR3: TGTGCCAGCAGCCAAGAACTGCACAATGAGCAGTTCTTC. The genes are TRBV5-4 and TRBJ2-1; no firm D call. V lost 4 bases and J 5 bases, leaving 10 bases between the germline ends. The CDR3 has 13 residues. Germline assignment: CDR1 SGHNT and CDR2 YYREEE (reference sequence).